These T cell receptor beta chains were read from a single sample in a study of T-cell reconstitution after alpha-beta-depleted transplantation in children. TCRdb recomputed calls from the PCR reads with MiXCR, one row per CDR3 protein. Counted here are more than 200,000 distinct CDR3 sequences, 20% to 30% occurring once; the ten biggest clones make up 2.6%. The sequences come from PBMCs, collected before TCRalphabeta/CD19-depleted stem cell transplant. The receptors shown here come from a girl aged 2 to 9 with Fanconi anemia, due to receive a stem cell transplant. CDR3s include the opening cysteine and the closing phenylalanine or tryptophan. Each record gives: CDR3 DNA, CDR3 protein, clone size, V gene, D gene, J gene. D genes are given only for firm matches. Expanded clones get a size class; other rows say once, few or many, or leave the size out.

CDR3nt: TGTGCCAGCAGCGACCCACGGGGACCCTCCTACGAGCAGTACTTC
CDR3aa: CASSDPRGPSYEQYF
abundance: few
v_gene: TRBV6-4
d_gene: NA
j_gene: TRBJ2-7

CDR3nt: TGCAGCGTTGCCGGAATGACTAGCCCCGAAAACACAGATACGCAGTATTTT
CDR3aa: CSVAGMTSPENTDTQYF
abundance: many
v_gene: TRBV29-1
d_gene: TRBD2
j_gene: TRBJ2-3

CDR3nt: TGCAGCGTTAGAGACAGGGTAATCCCCTACGAGCAGTACTTC
CDR3aa: CSVRDRVIPYEQYF
abundance: NA
v_gene: TRBV29-1
d_gene: TRBD1
j_gene: TRBJ2-7

CDR3nt: TGCAGTGCTAGAGTCGACAATAGGGGTCTCAGACTCTACGAGCAGTACTTC
CDR3aa: CSARVDNRGLRLYEQYF
abundance: many
v_gene: TRBV20-1
d_gene: NA
j_gene: TRBJ2-7

CDR3nt: TGCAGTGTAACTAGCGGGGGCCCAGATACGCAGTATTTT
CDR3aa: CSVTSGGPDTQYF
abundance: many
v_gene: TRBV20-1
d_gene: TRBD2
j_gene: TRBJ2-3

CDR3nt: TGTGCCAGCAGTTGGGTGGGAGATACGCAGTATTTT
CDR3aa: CASSWVGDTQYF
abundance: many
v_gene: TRBV12-3/TRBV12-4
d_gene: NA
j_gene: TRBJ2-3

CDR3nt: TGCGCCAGCAGCCAAGCTCCCACTAGCGGCTTTTACAATGAGCAGTTCTTC
CDR3aa: CASSQAPTSGFYNEQFF
abundance: many
v_gene: TRBV4-1
d_gene: TRBD2
j_gene: TRBJ2-1

CDR3nt: TGCAGCGTTGTCCGAGAGGTTAACTATGGCTACACCTTC
CDR3aa: CSVVREVNYGYTF
abundance: many
v_gene: TRBV29-1
d_gene: NA
j_gene: TRBJ1-2

CDR3nt: TGTGCCAGCAGCGCTAGCGGGGGGCCCCCCTACGAGCAGTACTTC
CDR3aa: CASSASGGPPYEQYF
abundance: NA
v_gene: TRBV9
d_gene: TRBD2
j_gene: TRBJ2-7

CDR3nt: TGCAGTGCTAGAGTGATCCCAGTCTACGAGCAGTACTTC
CDR3aa: CSARVIPVYEQYF
abundance: NA
v_gene: TRBV20-1
d_gene: NA
j_gene: TRBJ2-7

CDR3nt: TGCAGTGTTCGTCCCTCCTTGACTAGCGTAAACACCGGGGAGCTGTTTTTT
CDR3aa: CSVRPSLTSVNTGELFF
abundance: NA
v_gene: TRBV20-1
d_gene: TRBD2
j_gene: TRBJ2-2

CDR3nt: TGTGCCAGCAGCGAGAAGGGGTTACTACCACAAGAGACCCAGTACTTC
CDR3aa: CASSEKGLLPQETQYF
abundance: many
v_gene: TRBV5-6
d_gene: NA
j_gene: TRBJ2-5

CDR3nt: TGTGCCAGCAGGGGGGACAGCCCCTACGAGCAGTACTTC
CDR3aa: CASRGDSPYEQYF
abundance: few
v_gene: TRBV12-3/TRBV12-4
d_gene: TRBD1
j_gene: TRBJ2-7

CDR3nt: TGTGCCAGCAGCTTAGTGGCGGGAGGGGCCTACAATGAGCAGTTCTTC
CDR3aa: CASSLVAGGAYNEQFF
abundance: few
v_gene: TRBV7-2
d_gene: TRBD2
j_gene: TRBJ2-1

CDR3nt: TGCGCCAGCCGGGGGGGAGGGGTATATAATTCACCCCTCCACTTT
CDR3aa: CASRGGGVYNSPLHF
abundance: NA
v_gene: TRBV5-1
d_gene: NA
j_gene: TRBJ1-6

CDR3nt: TGTGCCACCCGGGGTACAGATACGCAGTATTTT
CDR3aa: CATRGTDTQYF
abundance: many
v_gene: TRBV10-3
d_gene: NA
j_gene: TRBJ2-3

CDR3nt: TGCGCCAGCAGCTTGGCCTTTACGGATGAAAAACTGTTTTTT
CDR3aa: CASSLAFTDEKLFF
abundance: many
v_gene: TRBV5-1
d_gene: NA
j_gene: TRBJ1-4

CDR3nt: TGTGCCAGCAGCTCGTCGGGGGTAAGGTACAATGAGCAGTTCTTC
CDR3aa: CASSSSGVRYNEQFF
abundance: few
v_gene: TRBV7-3
d_gene: NA
j_gene: TRBJ2-1

CDR3nt: TGTGCCATCAGTGACGGGGGGACCGGGGAGCTGTTTTTT
CDR3aa: CAISDGGTGELFF
abundance: many
v_gene: TRBV10-3
d_gene: TRBD2
j_gene: TRBJ2-2

CDR3nt: TGTGCCAGCAGTTACCTCGGCGGCCTTCAAGAGACCCAGTACTTC
CDR3aa: CASSYLGGLQETQYF
abundance: NA
v_gene: TRBV6-5
d_gene: NA
j_gene: TRBJ2-5

CDR3nt: TGCAGTGCTAGAATCCGGGACAGGGCCTACAATGAGCAGTTCTTC
CDR3aa: CSARIRDRAYNEQFF
abundance: NA
v_gene: TRBV20-1
d_gene: TRBD1
j_gene: TRBJ2-1

CDR3nt: TGCAGCGTTGGGCCAAGGATCACAGATACGCAGTATTTT
CDR3aa: CSVGPRITDTQYF
abundance: many
v_gene: TRBV29-1
d_gene: NA
j_gene: TRBJ2-3

CDR3nt: TGTGCCTGGAATGGAGGGGGGAACACTGAAGCTTTCTTT
CDR3aa: CAWNGGGNTEAFF
abundance: NA
v_gene: TRBV30
d_gene: NA
j_gene: TRBJ1-1

CDR3nt: TGTGCCAGCAGCTTGTCAGGACAGGCCACCCCTGGGGCCAACGTCCTGACTTTC
CDR3aa: CASSLSGQATPGANVLTF
abundance: many
v_gene: TRBV5-6
d_gene: TRBD1
j_gene: TRBJ2-6

CDR3nt: TGTGCCAGCAGCTTAGGAGCGGGTCCGAACACCGGGGAGCTGTTTTTT
CDR3aa: CASSLGAGPNTGELFF
abundance: NA
v_gene: TRBV7-7
d_gene: NA
j_gene: TRBJ2-2

CDR3nt: TGCAGCGTTGCTGGGACTAGCGGGGTTTACAATGAGCAGTTCTTC
CDR3aa: CSVAGTSGVYNEQFF
abundance: few
v_gene: TRBV29-1
d_gene: TRBD2
j_gene: TRBJ2-1

CDR3nt: TGTGCCAGCAGCGAACTAGCGGGGGGGCTCGATGAGCAGTTCTTC
CDR3aa: CASSELAGGLDEQFF
abundance: many
v_gene: TRBV4-2
d_gene: TRBD2
j_gene: TRBJ2-1

CDR3nt: TGCAGTGCTGACGACAGGGGGGGATCCTACGAGCAGTACTTC
CDR3aa: CSADDRGGSYEQYF
abundance: NA
v_gene: TRBV20-1
d_gene: TRBD1
j_gene: TRBJ2-7

CDR3nt: TGTGCCAGTAGTATAGATCCGGGACAGGAGAACACCGGGGAGCTGTTTTTT
CDR3aa: CASSIDPGQENTGELFF
abundance: NA
v_gene: TRBV19
d_gene: TRBD1
j_gene: TRBJ2-2

CDR3nt: TGCAGCGTTGATGTTGGAGGCGGGGGGACCCAGTACTTC
CDR3aa: CSVDVGGGGTQYF
abundance: NA
v_gene: TRBV29-1
d_gene: TRBD2
j_gene: TRBJ2-5

CDR3nt: TGCAGTGCTAACGACTACTTCCCTAACGAGCAGTACTTC
CDR3aa: CSANDYFPNEQYF
abundance: many
v_gene: TRBV20-1
d_gene: NA
j_gene: TRBJ2-7

CDR3nt: TGTGCCAGCAGTTTAGAGCGGGGGGGCACAGATACGCAGTATTTT
CDR3aa: CASSLERGGTDTQYF
abundance: many
v_gene: TRBV12-3/TRBV12-4
d_gene: TRBD2
j_gene: TRBJ2-3

CDR3nt: TGCGCCAGCAGTGAGGGACTAGCGGAATACGAGCAGTACTTC
CDR3aa: CASSEGLAEYEQYF
abundance: NA
v_gene: TRBV10-2
d_gene: TRBD2
j_gene: TRBJ2-7

CDR3nt: TGCGCCAGCAGCTTGACGGCGGGGACCACCTACGAGCAGTACTTC
CDR3aa: CASSLTAGTTYEQYF
abundance: NA
v_gene: TRBV5-1
d_gene: NA
j_gene: TRBJ2-7

CDR3nt: TGCAGCGTTTCCACAGGGAGCACAGATACGCAGTATTTT
CDR3aa: CSVSTGSTDTQYF
abundance: NA
v_gene: TRBV29-1
d_gene: NA
j_gene: TRBJ2-3

CDR3nt: TGTGCCAGCTCACCCCTCCGGACAGGAGCTAGCACAGATACGCAGTATTTT
CDR3aa: CASSPLRTGASTDTQYF
abundance: NA
v_gene: TRBV18
d_gene: TRBD1
j_gene: TRBJ2-3

CDR3nt: TGCAGCGTTGTCCCCACTAGCGGTTATTACAATGAGCAGTTCTTC
CDR3aa: CSVVPTSGYYNEQFF
abundance: NA
v_gene: TRBV29-1
d_gene: TRBD2
j_gene: TRBJ2-1

CDR3nt: TGCAGTGCCTTACTTAACCGGGGGATCTCAGGCTCCACTGAAGCTTTCTTT
CDR3aa: CSALLNRGISGSTEAFF
abundance: many
v_gene: TRBV20-1
d_gene: NA
j_gene: TRBJ1-1

CDR3nt: TGCAGCGTTTCAAGGAGTCTGCACGAGCAGTACTTC
CDR3aa: CSVSRSLHEQYF
abundance: NA
v_gene: TRBV29-1
d_gene: NA
j_gene: TRBJ2-7

CDR3nt: TGTGCCAGCAGTTTAGCGGAAGGAGAGACCCAGTACTTC
CDR3aa: CASSLAEGETQYF
abundance: many
v_gene: TRBV12-3/TRBV12-4
d_gene: NA
j_gene: TRBJ2-5

CDR3nt: TGCAGCGTTGGAGGGCTAGCGCCAGAGCGGTACAATGAGCAGTTCTTC
CDR3aa: CSVGGLAPERYNEQFF
abundance: NA
v_gene: TRBV29-1
d_gene: NA
j_gene: TRBJ2-1

CDR3nt: TGTGCCAGCAGCTTGCGCAAGCGCACTGAAGCTTTCTTT
CDR3aa: CASSLRKRTEAFF
abundance: NA
v_gene: TRBV5-6
d_gene: NA
j_gene: TRBJ1-1

CDR3nt: TGTGCCAGCAGCGTCGGGCTAGCGGGAGTGGGCACAGATACGCAGTATTTT
CDR3aa: CASSVGLAGVGTDTQYF
abundance: few
v_gene: TRBV9
d_gene: TRBD2
j_gene: TRBJ2-3

CDR3nt: TGTGCCAGCAGCCCTAGCGGGGGGAGTACCGGGGAGCTGTTTTTT
CDR3aa: CASSPSGGSTGELFF
abundance: many
v_gene: TRBV6-4
d_gene: TRBD2
j_gene: TRBJ2-2

CDR3nt: TGTGCCACCAGGGACAAGTTCCAAGAGACCCAGTACTTC
CDR3aa: CATRDKFQETQYF
abundance: NA
v_gene: TRBV15
d_gene: NA
j_gene: TRBJ2-5

CDR3nt: TGCAGTGCTATGCGGGACCCTGGAAGGGGCTACGAGCAGTACTTC
CDR3aa: CSAMRDPGRGYEQYF
abundance: NA
v_gene: TRBV20-1
d_gene: NA
j_gene: TRBJ2-7

CDR3nt: TGCTGTGCTAGGGGTTCGGCTAGATTTGGGGAGACCCAGTACTTC
CDR3aa: CCARGSARFGETQYF
abundance: many
v_gene: TRBV20-1
d_gene: NA
j_gene: TRBJ2-5

CDR3nt: TGTGCCAGCAGCCATTCCCCTAGCGGGCACTCCTACGAGCAGTACTTC
CDR3aa: CASSHSPSGHSYEQYF
abundance: NA
v_gene: TRBV14
d_gene: TRBD2
j_gene: TRBJ2-7

CDR3nt: TGCAGTGCTAGAGATGGGGGTCTGTTTTTT
CDR3aa: CSARDGGLFF
abundance: NA
v_gene: TRBV20-1
d_gene: NA
j_gene: TRBJ2-2

CDR3nt: TGCAGTGCCGACGATTGGGACGTGACAGATACGCAGTATTTT
CDR3aa: CSADDWDVTDTQYF
abundance: NA
v_gene: TRBV20-1
d_gene: NA
j_gene: TRBJ2-3